This T cell receptor (beta chain) was observed in a study of T cells in Graves' hyperthyroidism and ophthalmopathy. This clonotype occurred many times. The V gene's germline CDR1 is SGHVS and CDR2 FQNEAQ. The CDR3 consists of 14 residues. The V segment lost 5 bases and the J segment 7 bases; nucleotides outside the gene matches: 7. The study defined stable Graves' hyperthyroidism as no ophthalmopathy progression within 18 months. TCR beta CDR3 region amplification was performed from RNA transcripts. HTBI primers were employed in a first-round RT-PCR of the TCR CDR3. TCRdb re-called the multiplex PCR reads with MiXCR, one entry per CDR3 protein. The sample has approximately 600,000 distinct CDR3 sequences; 15% to 20% are singletons.

J is TRBJ2-1 and V is TRBV7-8, with 8 bases that match TRBD2. Material for sequencing was blood. The receptor was derived from a woman aged 25 to 39 with Graves' hyperthyroidism. In DNA, the CDR3 is TGTGCCAGCAGCCCCGGGACTAGGGGGAATGAGCAGTTCTTC. Translated, it gives CASSPGTRGNEQFF. Using reference TRBV7-8 and TRBJ2-1 for the parts outside the CDR3, the full variable domain is GAGVSQSPRYKVAKRGQDVALRCDPISGHVSLFWYQQALGQGPEFLTYFQNEAQLDKSGLPSDRFFAERPEGSVSTLKIQRTQQEDSAVYLCASSPGTRGNEQFFGPGTRLTVL.